This T cell receptor beta chain was found in a study of blood T cell repertoires in COVID-19. As for the study in general: There were acute and convalescent COVID-19 samples, and they came from the United States, Italy and Spain. From T cells, B-cell-depleted T cells, or PBMCs came the material, which was cDNA or gDNA.

Original processing methods: The assay estimated nucleated cells by amplifying reference gene primers. TCRdb's table, derived via immunoSEQ multiplex PCR, lists solely in-frame clones and lacks some. V, J and clone size reflect that table, while D and trimming were determined from the DNA. The table has some 85,000 clones, 60% to 85% seen once; the top ten hold approximately 51%. CDR1 SGHTA and CDR2 FQGNSA come from the germline V gene. Deletions cut 0 bases from V and 4 bases from J, with 9 bases between. The CDR3 has 15 amino acids. This chain uses TRBV7-2 with TRBJ2-2, with D possibly TRBD1 on 5 matching bases. Material for sequencing was peripheral blood. This sequence was found in a human donor in a cohort sampled during active COVID-19. The CDR3 nucleotides read TGTGCCAGCAGCTTAGCTGGCCAGGGCACCGGGGAGCTGTTTTTT. This sequence encodes CASSLAGQGTGELFF.